This T cell receptor beta chain was captured by sequencing in a study of T cells in tumors after PD-1 blockade. Study background: Daily vismodegib 150 mg continued in a subset of anti-PD-1-treated patients.

The CDR3 contains 17 residues. J gave up 1 base and V 5 bases, and 7 bases lay outside the gene matches. In germline, CDR1 is SSHAT, CDR2 FNYEAQ (reference sequence). The data were produced by immunoSEQ multiplex PCR, yet TCRdb's version contains in-frame clones alone and is incomplete. The sample has approximately 50,000 clones; under 85% are singletons. The sample consisted of PBMCs, taken before anti-PD-1 therapy. The receptor comes from a human donor with advanced basal cell or squamous cell carcinoma (not recorded which). The chain carries TRBV7-7 and TRBJ2-5; 13 bases are a match to TRBD2. The CDR3 loop is CASSLRTSGGPQETQYF. The CDR3 coding sequence is TGTGCCAGCAGCCTCCGGACTAGCGGGGGCCCCCAAGAGACCCAGTACTTC.